This TCR beta chain came from a study of blood T cell repertoires in COVID-19. Study as a whole: COVID-19 samples from acute and convalescent phases originated in the United States, Italy and Spain.

Authors' data handling: Scientists estimated how many nucleated cells there were by amplifying reference gene primers. Sequencing was performed with immunoSEQ multiplex PCR; in TCRdb, only in-frame clones are kept and a portion is missing. The V and J calls and clone size were taken over from that table, and D and trimming were inferred from the DNA. In the table there are about 150,000 clones, roughly 90% of which are singletons. V gave up 6 bases and J gave up 5 bases; unmatched junction bases: 5. This CDR3 contains 15 residues. Germline lookup yields CDR1 SNHLY and CDR2 FYNNEI. The chain combines TRBV2 with TRBJ2-1, with TRBD2 matching over 12 bases. Sequencing used peripheral blood. The source of this sequence is a woman aged 60-70 years with active or convalescent COVID-19. Here the CDR3 reads CASRPRLAGDNEQFF. The CDR3 DNA is TGTGCCAGCAGACCCAGACTAGCGGGGGACAATGAGCAGTTCTTC.